This T cell receptor beta chain was recovered during a study of shared clonotypes between healthy human individuals. The naive CD8 population came from CD45RO-negative cells selected for CCR7, without terminally differentiated effector memory CD45RA+ cells. CDR1 is MNHNS, CDR2 SASEGT, per germline. Trimming took 0 bases from V and 3 from J, leaving 6 bases between them. CDR3 length: 14 residues. The table came from immunoSEQ multiplex PCR; TCRdb's copy has only in-frame clones and leaves some out. The table has about 2 million clones, roughly 94% seen once. Sequencing input: naive CD8+ T cells sorted from blood. V gene TRBV6-1 combines with J gene TRBJ1-3; no clear D. The sequence came from a man between 18 and 29 years old in good health. CDR3 protein: CASSEAEVGNTIYF. The CDR3 DNA sequence: TGTGCCAGCAGTGAAGCCGAAGTTGGAAACACCATATATTTT.